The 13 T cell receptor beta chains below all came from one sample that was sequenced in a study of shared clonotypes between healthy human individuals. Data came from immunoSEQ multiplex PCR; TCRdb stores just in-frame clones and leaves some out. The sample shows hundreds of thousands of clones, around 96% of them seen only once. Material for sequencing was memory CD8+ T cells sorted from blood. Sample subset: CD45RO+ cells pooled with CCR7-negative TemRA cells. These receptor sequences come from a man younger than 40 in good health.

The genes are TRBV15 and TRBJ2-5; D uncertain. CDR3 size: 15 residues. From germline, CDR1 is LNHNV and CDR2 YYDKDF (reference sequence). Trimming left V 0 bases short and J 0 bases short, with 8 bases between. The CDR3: CATSRDVRYQETQYF. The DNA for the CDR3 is TGTGCCACCAGCAGAGATGTGAGATACCAAGAGACCCAGTACTTC.

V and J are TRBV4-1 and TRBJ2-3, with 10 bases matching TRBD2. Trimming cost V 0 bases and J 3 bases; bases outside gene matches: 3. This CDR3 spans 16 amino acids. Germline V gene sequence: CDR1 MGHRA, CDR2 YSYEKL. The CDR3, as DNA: TGCGCCAGCAGCCAAGATCCAGCGGGAGGGACAGATACGCAGTATTTT. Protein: CASSQDPAGGTDTQYF.

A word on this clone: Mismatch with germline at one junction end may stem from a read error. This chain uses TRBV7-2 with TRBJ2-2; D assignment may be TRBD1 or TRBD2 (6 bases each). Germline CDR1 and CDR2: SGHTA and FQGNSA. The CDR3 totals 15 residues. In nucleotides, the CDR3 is TGTGCCAGCACCTTACTGGGGGGCTTCACCGGGGAGCTGTTTTTT. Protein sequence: CASTLLGGFTGELFF.

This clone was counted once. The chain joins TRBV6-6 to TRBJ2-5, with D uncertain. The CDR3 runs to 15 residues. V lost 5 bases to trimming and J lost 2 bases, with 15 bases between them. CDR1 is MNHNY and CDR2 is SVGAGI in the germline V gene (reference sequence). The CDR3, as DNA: TGTGCCAGCAGTGTGGACCGGATAGTTCAAGAGACCCAGTACTTC. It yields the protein CASSVDRIVQETQYF.

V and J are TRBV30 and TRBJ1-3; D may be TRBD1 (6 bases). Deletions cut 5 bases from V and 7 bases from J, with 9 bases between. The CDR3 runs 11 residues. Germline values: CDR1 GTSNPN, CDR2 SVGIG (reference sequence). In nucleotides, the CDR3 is TGTGCCTGGCAACAGGGTAACACCATATATTTT. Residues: CAWQQGNTIYF.

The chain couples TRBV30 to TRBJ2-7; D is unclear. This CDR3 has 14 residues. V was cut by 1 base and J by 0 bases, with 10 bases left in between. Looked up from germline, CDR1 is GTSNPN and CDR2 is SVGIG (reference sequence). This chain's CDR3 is CAWSGVETSYEQYF. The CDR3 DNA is TGTGCCTGGAGTGGGGTTGAGACCTCCTACGAGCAGTACTTC.

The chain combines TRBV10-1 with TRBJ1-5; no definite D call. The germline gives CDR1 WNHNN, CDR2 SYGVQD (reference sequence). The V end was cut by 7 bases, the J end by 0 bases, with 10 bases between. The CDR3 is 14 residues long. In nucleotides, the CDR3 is TGCGCCAGCAACCAAGAGGATAGCAATCAGCCCCAGCATTTT. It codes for CASNQEDSNQPQHF.

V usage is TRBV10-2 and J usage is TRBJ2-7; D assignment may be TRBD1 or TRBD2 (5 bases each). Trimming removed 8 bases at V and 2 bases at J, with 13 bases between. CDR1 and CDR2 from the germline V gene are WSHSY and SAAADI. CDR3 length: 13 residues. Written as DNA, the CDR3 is TGCGCCAGCGCCCGGGACCCAACCTACGAGCAGTACTTC. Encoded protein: CASARDPTYEQYF.

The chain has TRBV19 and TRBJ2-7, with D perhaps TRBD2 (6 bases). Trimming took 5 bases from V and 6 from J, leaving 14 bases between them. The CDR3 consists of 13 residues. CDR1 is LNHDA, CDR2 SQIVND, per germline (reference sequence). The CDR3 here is CASSYQGLGEQYF. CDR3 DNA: TGTGCCAGTAGTTACCAGGGACTCGGCGAGCAGTACTTC.

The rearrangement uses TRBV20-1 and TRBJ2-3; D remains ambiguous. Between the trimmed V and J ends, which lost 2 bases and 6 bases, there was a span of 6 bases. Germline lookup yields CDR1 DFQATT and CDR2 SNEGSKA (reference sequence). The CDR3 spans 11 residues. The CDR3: CSARKADTQYF. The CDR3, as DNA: TGCAGTGCTAGAAAGGCTGATACGCAGTATTTT.

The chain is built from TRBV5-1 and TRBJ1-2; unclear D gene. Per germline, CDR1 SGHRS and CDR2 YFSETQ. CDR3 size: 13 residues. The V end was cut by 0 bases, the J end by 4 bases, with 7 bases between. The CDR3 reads CASSLGAAYGYTF. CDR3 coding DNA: TGCGCCAGCAGCTTGGGAGCAGCCTATGGCTACACCTTC.

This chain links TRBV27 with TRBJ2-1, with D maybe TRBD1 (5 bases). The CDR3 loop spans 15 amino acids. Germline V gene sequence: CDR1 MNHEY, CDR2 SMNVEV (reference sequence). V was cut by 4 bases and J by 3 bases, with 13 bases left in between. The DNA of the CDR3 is TGTGCCAGCAGTTCCCAGGGCCTCATCTACAATGAGCAGTTCTTC. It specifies CASSSQGLIYNEQFF.

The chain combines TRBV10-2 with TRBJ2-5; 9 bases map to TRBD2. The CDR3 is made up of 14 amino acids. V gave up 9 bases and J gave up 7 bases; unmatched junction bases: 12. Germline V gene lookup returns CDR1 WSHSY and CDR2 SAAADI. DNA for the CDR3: TGCGCCAGTGGGCCCAGCGGGAGGAAAGGGACCCAGTACTTC. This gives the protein CASGPSGRKGTQYF.